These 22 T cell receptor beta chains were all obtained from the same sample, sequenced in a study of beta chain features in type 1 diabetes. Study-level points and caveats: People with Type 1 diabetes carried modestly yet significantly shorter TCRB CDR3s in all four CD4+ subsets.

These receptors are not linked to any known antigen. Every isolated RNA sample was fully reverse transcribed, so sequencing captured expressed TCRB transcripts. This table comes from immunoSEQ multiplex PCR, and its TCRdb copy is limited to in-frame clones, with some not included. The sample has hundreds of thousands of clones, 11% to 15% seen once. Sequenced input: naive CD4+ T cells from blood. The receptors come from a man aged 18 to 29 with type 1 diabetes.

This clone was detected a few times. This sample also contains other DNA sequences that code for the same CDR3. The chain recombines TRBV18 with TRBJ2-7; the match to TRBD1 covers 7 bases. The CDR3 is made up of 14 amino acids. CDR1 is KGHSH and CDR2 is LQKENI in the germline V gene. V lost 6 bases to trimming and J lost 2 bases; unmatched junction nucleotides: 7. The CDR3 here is CASSPPGQAYEQYF. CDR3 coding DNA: TGTGCCAGCTCCCCTCCTGGACAGGCCTACGAGCAGTACTTC.

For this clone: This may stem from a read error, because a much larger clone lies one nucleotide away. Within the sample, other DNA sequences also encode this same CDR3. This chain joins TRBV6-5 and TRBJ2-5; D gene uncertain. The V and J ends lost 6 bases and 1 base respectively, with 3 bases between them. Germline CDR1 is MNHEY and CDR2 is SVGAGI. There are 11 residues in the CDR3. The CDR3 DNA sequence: TGTGCCAGCAGCCTCCAAGAGACCCAGTACTTC. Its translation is CASSLQETQYF.

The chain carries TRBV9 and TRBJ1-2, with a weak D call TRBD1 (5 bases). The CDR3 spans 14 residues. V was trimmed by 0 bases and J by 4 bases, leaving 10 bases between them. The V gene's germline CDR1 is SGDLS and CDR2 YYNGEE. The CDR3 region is CASSVDWDGYGYTF. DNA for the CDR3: TGTGCCAGCAGCGTAGATTGGGACGGCTATGGCTACACCTTC.

CDR3 residues: CASSFQNQPQHF. The CDR3 DNA reads as TGTGCCAGCAGCTTCCAAAATCAGCCCCAGCATTTT. This chain joins TRBV7-9 and TRBJ1-5; D gene ambiguous. CDR1 SEHNR and CDR2 FQNEAQ come from the germline V gene (reference sequence). The CDR3 is 12 amino acids. Trimming stripped 3 bases from V and 4 bases from J, with 4 bases between.

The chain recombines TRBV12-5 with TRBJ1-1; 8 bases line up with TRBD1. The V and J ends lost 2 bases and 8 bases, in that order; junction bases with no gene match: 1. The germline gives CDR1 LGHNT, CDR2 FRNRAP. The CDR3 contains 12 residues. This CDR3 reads CASGLQGAEAFF. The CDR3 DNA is TGTGCTAGTGGTTTGCAGGGGGCCGAAGCTTTCTTT.

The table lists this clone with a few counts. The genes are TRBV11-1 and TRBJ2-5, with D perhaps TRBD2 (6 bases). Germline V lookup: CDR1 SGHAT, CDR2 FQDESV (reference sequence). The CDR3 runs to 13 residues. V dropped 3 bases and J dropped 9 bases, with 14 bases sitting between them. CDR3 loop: CASSFSGDGAQYF. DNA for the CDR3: TGTGCCAGCAGCTTTTCGGGAGATGGGGCCCAGTACTTC.

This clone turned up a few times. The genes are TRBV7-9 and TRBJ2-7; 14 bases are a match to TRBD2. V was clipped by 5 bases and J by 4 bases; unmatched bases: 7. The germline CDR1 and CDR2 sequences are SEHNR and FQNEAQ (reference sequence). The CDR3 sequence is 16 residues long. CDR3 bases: TGTGCCAGCAGCGGAACCGGGACTAGCGGGAGATACGAGCAGTACTTC. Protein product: CASSGTGTSGRYEQYF.

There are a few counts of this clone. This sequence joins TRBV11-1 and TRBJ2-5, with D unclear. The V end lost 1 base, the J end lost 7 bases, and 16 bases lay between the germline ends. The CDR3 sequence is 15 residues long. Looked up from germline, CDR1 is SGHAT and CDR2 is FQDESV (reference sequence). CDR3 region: CASSLGRSSGGTQYF. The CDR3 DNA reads TGTGCCAGCAGCTTAGGACGCTCTTCGGGTGGGACCCAGTACTTC.

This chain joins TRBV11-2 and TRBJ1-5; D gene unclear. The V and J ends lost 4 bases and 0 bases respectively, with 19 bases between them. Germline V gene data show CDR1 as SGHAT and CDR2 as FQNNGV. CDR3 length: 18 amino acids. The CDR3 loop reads CASSSLRRDEDSNQPQHF. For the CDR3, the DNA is TGTGCCAGCAGCTCCCTTCGCCGAGATGAGGATAGCAATCAGCCCCAGCATTTT.

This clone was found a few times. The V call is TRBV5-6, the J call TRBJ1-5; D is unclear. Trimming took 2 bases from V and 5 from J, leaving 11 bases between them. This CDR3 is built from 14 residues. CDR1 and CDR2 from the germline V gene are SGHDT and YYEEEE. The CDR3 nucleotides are TGTGCCAGCAGCTTTTCGTTTGGCGATCAGCCCCAGCATTTT. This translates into CASSFSFGDQPQHF. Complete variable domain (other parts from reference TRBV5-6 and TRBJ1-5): DAGVTQSPTHLIKTRGQQVTLRCSPKSGHDTVSWYQQALGQGPQFIFQYYEEEERQRGNFPDRFSGHQFPNYSSELNVNALLLGDSALYLCASSFSFGDQPQHFGDGTRLSIL.

The CDR3: CASSPGTSGATDTQYF. The CDR3 DNA sequence: TGTGCCAGTAGCCCTGGGACTAGCGGGGCTACAGATACGCAGTATTTT. The chain couples TRBV19 to TRBJ2-3, with 13 bases fitting TRBD2. The CDR3 spans 16 residues. The germline V gene encodes CDR1 LNHDA and CDR2 SQIVND (reference sequence). V trimming: 6 bases; J trimming: 3 bases; junction bases outside the gene matches: 6.

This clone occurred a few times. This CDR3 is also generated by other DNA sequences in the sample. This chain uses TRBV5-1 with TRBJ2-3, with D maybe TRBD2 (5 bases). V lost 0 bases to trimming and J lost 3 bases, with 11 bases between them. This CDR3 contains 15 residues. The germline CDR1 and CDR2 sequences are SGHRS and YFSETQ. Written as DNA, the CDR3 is TGCGCCAGCAGCTTGGCTAGCCGGAGAACAGATACGCAGTATTTT. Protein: CASSLASRRTDTQYF.

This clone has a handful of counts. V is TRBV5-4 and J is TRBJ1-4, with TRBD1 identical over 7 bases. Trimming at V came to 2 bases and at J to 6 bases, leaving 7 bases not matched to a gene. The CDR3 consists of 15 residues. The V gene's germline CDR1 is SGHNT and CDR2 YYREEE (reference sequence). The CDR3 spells CASSLSGRGDEKLFF. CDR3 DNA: TGTGCCAGCAGCTTATCGGGCAGGGGGGATGAAAAACTGTTTTTT.

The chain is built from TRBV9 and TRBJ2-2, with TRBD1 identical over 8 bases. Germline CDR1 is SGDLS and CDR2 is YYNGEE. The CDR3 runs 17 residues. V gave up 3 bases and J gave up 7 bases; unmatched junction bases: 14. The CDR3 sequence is CASSGTYRGSRFGELFF. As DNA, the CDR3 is TGTGCCAGCAGCGGGACCTACAGGGGGTCGCGTTTCGGGGAGCTGTTTTTT.

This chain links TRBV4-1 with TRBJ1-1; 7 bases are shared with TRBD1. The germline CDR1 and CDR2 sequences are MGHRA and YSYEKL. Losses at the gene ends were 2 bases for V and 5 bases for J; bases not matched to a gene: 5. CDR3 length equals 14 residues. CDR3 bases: TGCGCCAGCAGCCAACCTAGACAGGGAACTGAAGCTTTCTTT. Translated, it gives CASSQPRQGTEAFF.

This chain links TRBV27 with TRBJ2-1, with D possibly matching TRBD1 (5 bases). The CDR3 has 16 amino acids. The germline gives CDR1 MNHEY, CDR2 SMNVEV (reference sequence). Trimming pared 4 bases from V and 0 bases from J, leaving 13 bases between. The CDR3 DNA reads TGTGCCAGCAGTTATCTGACAGACCTCTCCTACAATGAGCAGTTCTTC. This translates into CASSYLTDLSYNEQFF.

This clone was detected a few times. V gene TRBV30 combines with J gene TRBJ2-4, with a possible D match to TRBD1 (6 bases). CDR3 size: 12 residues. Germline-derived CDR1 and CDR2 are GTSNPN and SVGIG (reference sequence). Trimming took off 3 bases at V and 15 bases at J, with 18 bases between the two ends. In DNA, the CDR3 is TGTGCCTGGAGGTTAGGGACGGACAGATGGTACTTC. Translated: CAWRLGTDRWYF.

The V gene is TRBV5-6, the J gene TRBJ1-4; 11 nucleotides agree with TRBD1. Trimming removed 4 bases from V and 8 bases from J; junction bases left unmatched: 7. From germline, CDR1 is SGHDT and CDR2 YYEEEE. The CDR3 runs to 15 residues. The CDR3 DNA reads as TGTGCCAGCAGCCCTACGGGGACAGGGGGAGAAAAACTGTTTTTT. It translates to CASSPTGTGGEKLFF.

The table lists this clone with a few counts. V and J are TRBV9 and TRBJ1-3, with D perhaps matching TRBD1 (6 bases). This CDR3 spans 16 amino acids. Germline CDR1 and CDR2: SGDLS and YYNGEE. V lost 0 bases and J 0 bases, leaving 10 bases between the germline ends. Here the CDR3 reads CASSVADSRSGNTIYF. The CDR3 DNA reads TGTGCCAGCAGCGTAGCGGACAGTCGCTCTGGAAACACCATATATTTT. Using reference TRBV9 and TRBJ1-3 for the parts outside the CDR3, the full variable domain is DSGVTQTPKHLITATGQRVTLRCSPRSGDLSVYWYQQSLDQGLQFLIQYYNGEERAKGNILERFSAQQFPDLHSELNLSSLELGDSALYFCASSVADSRSGNTIYFGEGSWLTVV.

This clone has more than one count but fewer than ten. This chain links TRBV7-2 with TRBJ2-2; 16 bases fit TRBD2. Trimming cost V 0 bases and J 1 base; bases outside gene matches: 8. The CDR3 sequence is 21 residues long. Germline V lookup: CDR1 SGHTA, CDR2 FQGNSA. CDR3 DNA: TGTGCCAGCAGCTTAGCCCCGGGACTAGCGGGGGGGCAACAGAACACCGGGGAGCTGTTTTTT. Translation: CASSLAPGLAGGQQNTGELFF. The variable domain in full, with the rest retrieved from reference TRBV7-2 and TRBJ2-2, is GAGVSQSPSNKVTEKGKDVELRCDPISGHTALYWYRQSLGQGLEFLIYFQGNSAPDKSGLPSDRFSAERTGGSVSTLTIQRTQQEDSAVYLCASSLAPGLAGGQQNTGELFFGEGSRLTVL.

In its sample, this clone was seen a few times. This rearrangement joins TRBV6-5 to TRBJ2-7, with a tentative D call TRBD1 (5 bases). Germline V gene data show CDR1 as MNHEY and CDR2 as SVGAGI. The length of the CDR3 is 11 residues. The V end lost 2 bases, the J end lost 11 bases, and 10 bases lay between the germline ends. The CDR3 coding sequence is TGTGCCAGCAGTTACGGGGCTAGAGAGTACTTC. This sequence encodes CASSYGAREYF.

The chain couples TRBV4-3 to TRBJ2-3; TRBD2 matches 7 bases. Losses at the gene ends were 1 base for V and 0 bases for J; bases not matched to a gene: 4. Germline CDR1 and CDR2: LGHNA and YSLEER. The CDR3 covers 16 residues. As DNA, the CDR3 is TGCGCCAGCAGCCAAGCAGGAGCGGGGAGCACAGATACGCAGTATTTT. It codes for CASSQAGAGSTDTQYF.